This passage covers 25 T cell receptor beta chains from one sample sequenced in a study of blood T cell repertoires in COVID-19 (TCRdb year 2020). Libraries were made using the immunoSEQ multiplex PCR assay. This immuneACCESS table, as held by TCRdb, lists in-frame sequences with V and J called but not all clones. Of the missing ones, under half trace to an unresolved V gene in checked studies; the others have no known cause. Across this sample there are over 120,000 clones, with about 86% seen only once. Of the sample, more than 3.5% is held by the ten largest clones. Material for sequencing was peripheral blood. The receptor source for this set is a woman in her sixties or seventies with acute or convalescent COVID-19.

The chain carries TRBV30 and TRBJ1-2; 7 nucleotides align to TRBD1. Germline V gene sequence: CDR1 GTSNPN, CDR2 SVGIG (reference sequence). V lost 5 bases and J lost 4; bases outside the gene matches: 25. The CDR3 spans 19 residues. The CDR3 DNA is TGTGCCTGGGAAGGCCTGACAGGGATTGGTTCTTTGCTTGTCTATGGCTACACCTTC. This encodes CAWEGLTGIGSLLVYGYTF.

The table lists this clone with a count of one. CDR3 nucleotide sequence: TGTGCCAGCAGTGAATGGTTTAGGGCCGGGGAACCCCAGCATTTT. This gives the protein CASSEWFRAGEPQHF. The chain uses TRBV2 and TRBJ1-5; D not certain. Germline V gene sequence: CDR1 SNHLY, CDR2 FYNNEI. The CDR3 extends over 15 amino acids. V lost 2 bases to trimming and J lost 10 bases, with 18 bases between them.

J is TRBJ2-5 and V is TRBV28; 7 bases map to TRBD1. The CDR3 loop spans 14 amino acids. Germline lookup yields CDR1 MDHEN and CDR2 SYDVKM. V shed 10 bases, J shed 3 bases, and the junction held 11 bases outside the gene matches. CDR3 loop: CANKDRLSKETQYF. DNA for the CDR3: TGTGCCAACAAGGACAGGTTGAGTAAAGAGACCCAGTACTTC.

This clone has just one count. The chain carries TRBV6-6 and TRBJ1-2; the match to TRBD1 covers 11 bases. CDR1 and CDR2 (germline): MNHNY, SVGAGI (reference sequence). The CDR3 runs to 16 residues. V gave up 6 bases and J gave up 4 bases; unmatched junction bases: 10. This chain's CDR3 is CASRDRGQGEAYGYTF. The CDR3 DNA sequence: TGTGCCAGCAGGGACAGGGGGCAAGGCGAGGCCTATGGCTACACCTTC.

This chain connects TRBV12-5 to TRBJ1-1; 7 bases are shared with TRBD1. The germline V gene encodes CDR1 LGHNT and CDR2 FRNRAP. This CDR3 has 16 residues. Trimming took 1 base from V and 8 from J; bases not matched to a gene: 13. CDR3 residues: CASGLGQGVLSKEAFF. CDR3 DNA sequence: TGTGCTAGTGGTTTGGGACAGGGAGTGTTGTCAAAGGAAGCTTTCTTT.

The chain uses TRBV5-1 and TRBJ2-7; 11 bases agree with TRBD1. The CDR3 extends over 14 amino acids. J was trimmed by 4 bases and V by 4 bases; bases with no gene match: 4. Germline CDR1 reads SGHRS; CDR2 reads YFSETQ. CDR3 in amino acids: CASSHGQGAYEQYF. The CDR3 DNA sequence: TGCGCCAGCAGCCACGGACAGGGGGCGTACGAGCAGTACTTC.

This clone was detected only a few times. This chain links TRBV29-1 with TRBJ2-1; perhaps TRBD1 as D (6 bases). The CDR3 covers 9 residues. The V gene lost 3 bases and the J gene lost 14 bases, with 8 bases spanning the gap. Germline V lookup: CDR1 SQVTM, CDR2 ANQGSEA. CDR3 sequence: CSVDEGEFF. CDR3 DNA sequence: TGCAGCGTTGATGAGGGGGAGTTCTTC.

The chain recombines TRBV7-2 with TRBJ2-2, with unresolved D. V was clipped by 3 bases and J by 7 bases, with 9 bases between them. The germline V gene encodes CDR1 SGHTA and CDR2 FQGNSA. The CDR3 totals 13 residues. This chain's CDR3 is CASSFSNIGELFF. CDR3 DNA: TGTGCCAGCAGCTTCAGTAATATCGGGGAGCTGTTTTTT.

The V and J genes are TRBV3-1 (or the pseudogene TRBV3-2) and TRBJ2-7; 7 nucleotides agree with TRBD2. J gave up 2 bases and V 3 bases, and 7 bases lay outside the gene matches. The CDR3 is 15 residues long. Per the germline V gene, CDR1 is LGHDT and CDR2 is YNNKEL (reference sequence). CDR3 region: CASSHSRLAAYEQYF. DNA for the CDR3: TGTGCCAGCAGCCATTCTCGGCTAGCGGCCTACGAGCAGTACTTC.

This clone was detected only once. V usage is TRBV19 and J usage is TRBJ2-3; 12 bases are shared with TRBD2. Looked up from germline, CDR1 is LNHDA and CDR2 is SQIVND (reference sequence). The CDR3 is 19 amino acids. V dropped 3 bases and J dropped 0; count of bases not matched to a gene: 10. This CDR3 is CASSMLLSSGRESTDTQYF. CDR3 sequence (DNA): TGTGCCAGTAGTATGCTCCTTTCTAGCGGGAGGGAAAGCACAGATACGCAGTATTTT.

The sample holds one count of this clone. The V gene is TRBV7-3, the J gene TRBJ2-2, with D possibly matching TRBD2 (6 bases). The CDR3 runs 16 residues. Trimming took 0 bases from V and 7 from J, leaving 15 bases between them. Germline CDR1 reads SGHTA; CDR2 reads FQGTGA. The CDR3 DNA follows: TGTGCCAGCAGCTTAACCGGGAGTGGGTTCGGCGGGGAGCTGTTTTTT. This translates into CASSLTGSGFGGELFF.

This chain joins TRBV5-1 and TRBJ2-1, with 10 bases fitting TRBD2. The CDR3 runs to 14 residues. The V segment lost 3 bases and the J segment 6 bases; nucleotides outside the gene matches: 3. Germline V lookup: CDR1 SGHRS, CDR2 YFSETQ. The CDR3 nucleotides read TGCGCCAGCAGCTGGACTAGCGGTAGCAATGAGCAGTTCTTC. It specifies CASSWTSGSNEQFF. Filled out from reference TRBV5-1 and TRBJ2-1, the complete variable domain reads KAGVTQTPRYLIKTRGQQVTLSCSPISGHRSVSWYQQTPGQGLQFLFEYFSETQRNKGNFPGRFSGRQFSNSRSEMNVSTLELGDSALYLCASSWTSGSNEQFFGPGTRLTVL.

In DNA form, the CDR3 reads TGTGCCAGCAGCCATAGCTCCTACGAGCAGTACTTC. It translates to CASSHSSYEQYF. The chain recombines TRBV3-1 (or the pseudogene TRBV3-2) with TRBJ2-7; the D is unclear. CDR1 is LGHDT and CDR2 is YNNKEL in the germline V gene (reference sequence). Trimming left V 3 bases short and J 0 bases short, with 3 bases between. The CDR3 has 12 residues.

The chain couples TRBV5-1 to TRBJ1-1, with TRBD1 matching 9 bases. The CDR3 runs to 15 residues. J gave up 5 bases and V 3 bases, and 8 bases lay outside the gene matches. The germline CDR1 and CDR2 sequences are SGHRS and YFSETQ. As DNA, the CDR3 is TGCGCCAGCAGCTGGGATGGGACAGGGAGGACTGAAGCTTTCTTT. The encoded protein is CASSWDGTGRTEAFF.

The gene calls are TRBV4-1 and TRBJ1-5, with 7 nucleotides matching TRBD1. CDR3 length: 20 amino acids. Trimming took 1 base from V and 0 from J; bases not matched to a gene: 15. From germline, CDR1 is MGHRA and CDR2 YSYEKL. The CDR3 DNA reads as TGCGCCAGCAGCCAAGTTCACCCACCGGGACAGCTTTATAGCAATCAGCCCCAGCATTTT. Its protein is CASSQVHPPGQLYSNQPQHF.

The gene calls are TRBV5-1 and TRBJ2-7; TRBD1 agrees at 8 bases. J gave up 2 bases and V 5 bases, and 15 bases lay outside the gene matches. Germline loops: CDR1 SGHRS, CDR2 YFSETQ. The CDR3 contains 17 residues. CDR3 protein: CASRPFPGTGQTYEQYF. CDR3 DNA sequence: TGCGCCAGCAGACCCTTCCCAGGGACAGGACAGACCTACGAGCAGTACTTC.

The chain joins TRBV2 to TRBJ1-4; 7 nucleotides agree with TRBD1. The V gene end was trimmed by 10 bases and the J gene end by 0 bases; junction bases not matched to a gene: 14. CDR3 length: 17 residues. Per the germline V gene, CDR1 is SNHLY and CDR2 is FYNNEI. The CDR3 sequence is CATVGSGTAPTNEKLFF. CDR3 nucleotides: TGTGCCACCGTCGGATCCGGGACAGCTCCAACTAATGAAAAACTGTTTTTT. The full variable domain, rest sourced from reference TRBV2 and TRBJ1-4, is EPEVTQTPSHQVTQMGQEVILRCVPISNHLYFYWYRQILGQKVEFLVSFYNNEISEKSEIFDDQFSVERPDGSNFTLKIRSTKLEDSAMYFCATVGSGTAPTNEKLFFGSGTQLSVL.

CDR3 nucleotide sequence: TGTGCCAGCAGCGCCGACTGGGGCCACGAGCAGTACTTC. It codes for CASSADWGHEQYF. The chain employs TRBV9 and TRBJ2-7; D might be TRBD1 (5 bases). V was clipped by 3 bases and J by 5 bases, with 12 bases between them. The CDR3 extends over 13 amino acids. CDR1 SGDLS and CDR2 YYNGEE come from the germline V gene. Full variable domain (outside the CDR3, taken from reference TRBV9 and TRBJ2-7): DSGVTQTPKHLITATGQRVTLRCSPRSGDLSVYWYQQSLDQGLQFLIQYYNGEERAKGNILERFSAQQFPDLHSELNLSSLELGDSALYFCASSADWGHEQYFGPGTRLTVT.

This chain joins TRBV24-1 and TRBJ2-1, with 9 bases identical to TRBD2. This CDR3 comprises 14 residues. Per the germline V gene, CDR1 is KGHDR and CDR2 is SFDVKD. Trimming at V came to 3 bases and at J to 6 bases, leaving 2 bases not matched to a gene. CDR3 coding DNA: TGTGCCACCAGTGATAGCGGGAGGTCCAATGAGCAGTTCTTC. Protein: CATSDSGRSNEQFF.

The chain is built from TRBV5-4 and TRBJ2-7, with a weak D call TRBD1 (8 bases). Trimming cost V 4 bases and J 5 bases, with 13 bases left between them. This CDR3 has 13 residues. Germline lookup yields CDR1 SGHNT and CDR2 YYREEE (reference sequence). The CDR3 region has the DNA TGTGCCAGCAGCGTACAGGGGGGGGACGAGCAGTACTTC. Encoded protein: CASSVQGGDEQYF.

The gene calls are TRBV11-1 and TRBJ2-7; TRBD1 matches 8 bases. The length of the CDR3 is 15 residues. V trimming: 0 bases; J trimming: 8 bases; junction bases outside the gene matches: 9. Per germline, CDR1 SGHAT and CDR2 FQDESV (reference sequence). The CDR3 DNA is TGTGCCAGCAGCTTAGCCGCGGGACAGGTAACCAAGCAGTACTTC. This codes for CASSLAAGQVTKQYF. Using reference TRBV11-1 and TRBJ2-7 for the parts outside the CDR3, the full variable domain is EAEVAQSPRYKITEKSQAVAFWCDPISGHATLYWYRQILGQGPELLVQFQDESVVDDSQLPKDRFSAERLKGVDSTLKIQPAELGDSAMYLCASSLAAGQVTKQYFGPGTRLTVT.

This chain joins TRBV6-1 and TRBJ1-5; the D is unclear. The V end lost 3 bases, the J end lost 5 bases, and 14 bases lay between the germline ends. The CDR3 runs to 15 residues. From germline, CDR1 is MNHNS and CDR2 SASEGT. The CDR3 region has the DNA TGTGCCAGCAGTGAGTTTGAGGAGGTCCATCAGCCCCAGCATTTT. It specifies CASSEFEEVHQPQHF.

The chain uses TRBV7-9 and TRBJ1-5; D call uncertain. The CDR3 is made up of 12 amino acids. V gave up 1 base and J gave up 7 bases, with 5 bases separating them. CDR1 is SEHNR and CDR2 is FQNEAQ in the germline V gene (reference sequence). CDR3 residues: CASSLDRQPQHF. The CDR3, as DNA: TGTGCCAGCAGCTTAGACCGGCAGCCCCAGCATTTT.

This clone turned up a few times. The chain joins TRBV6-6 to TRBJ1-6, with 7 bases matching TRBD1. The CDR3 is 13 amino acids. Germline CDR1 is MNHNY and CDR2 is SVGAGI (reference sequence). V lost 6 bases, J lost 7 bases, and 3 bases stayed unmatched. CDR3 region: CASRGTVNSPLHF. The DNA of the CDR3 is TGTGCCAGCAGGGGGACAGTAAATTCACCCCTCCACTTT.

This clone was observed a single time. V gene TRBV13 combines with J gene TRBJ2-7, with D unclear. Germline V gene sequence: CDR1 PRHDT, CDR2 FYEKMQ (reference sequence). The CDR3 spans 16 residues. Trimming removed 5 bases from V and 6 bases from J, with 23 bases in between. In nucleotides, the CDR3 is TGTGCCAGCAGCAACCACGATGGTACAAAGGCGGTCGAGCAGTACTTC. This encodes CASSNHDGTKAVEQYF. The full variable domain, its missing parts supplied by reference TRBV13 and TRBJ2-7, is AAGVIQSPRHLIKEKRETATLKCYPIPRHDTVYWYQQGPGQDPQFLISFYEKMQSDKGSIPDRFSAQQFSDYHSELNMSSLELGDSALYFCASSNHDGTKAVEQYFGPGTRLTVT.